The 27 T cell receptor beta chains listed next were all sequenced from one sample in a study of early T cells in non-severe SARS-CoV-2 infection. MiXCR, run by TCRdb on the 5' RACE reads, gives a single entry per CDR3 protein. Counted here are 50,000 to 70,000 distinct CDR3 sequences, around 12% occurring once; the ten biggest clones make up roughly 4.5%. Sequences were obtained from whole blood. These receptors were obtained from an adult who was a healthcare worker with PCR-confirmed SARS-CoV-2 infection or an uninfected control (not recorded which).

This clonotype was seen more than once but under ten times. The gene calls are TRBV6-1 and TRBJ2-2; D may be TRBD1 (6 bases). CDR1 and CDR2 from the germline V gene are MNHNS and SASEGT. The length of the CDR3 is 14 residues. V lost 3 bases to trimming and J lost 5 bases, with 10 bases between them. The CDR3 nucleotides read TGTGCCAGCAGTGAGGGGGCGAGGACCGGGGAGCTGTTTTTT. Translated, it gives CASSEGARTGELFF.

This clonotype was counted ten times or more. J is TRBJ2-3 and V is TRBV29-1; D might be TRBD1 (5 bases). CDR3 size: 14 residues. CDR1 and CDR2 (germline): SQVTM, ANQGSEA. The V and J ends lost 4 bases and 4 bases respectively, with 15 bases between them. The CDR3 DNA follows: TGCAGCGTTGGTATATCGACAGACGCAGATACGCAGTATTTT. It specifies CSVGISTDADTQYF.

V gene TRBV4-2 combines with J gene TRBJ1-1; D unclear. The germline gives CDR1 LGHNA, CDR2 YNFKEQ. The ends were cut back, 1 base at V and 5 bases at J, with 5 bases in the middle. The CDR3 is 12 residues long. The chain's CDR3 is CASSQAKTEAFF. CDR3 coding DNA: TGTGCCAGCAGCCAAGCTAAGACTGAAGCTTTCTTT.

There are many counts of this clonotype. The genes are TRBV7-9 and TRBJ2-3; D not resolved. V dropped 3 bases and J dropped 1 base, with 5 bases sitting between them. There are 13 residues in the CDR3. Germline CDR1 is SEHNR and CDR2 is FQNEAQ (reference sequence). The CDR3, as DNA: TGTGCCAGCAGCTTGTCCCGCACAGATACGCAGTATTTT. The encoded protein is CASSLSRTDTQYF.

A note on this clonotype: One base away lies a much larger clone, so this may be a sequencing read error. V usage is TRBV29-1 and J usage is TRBJ2-7, with a tentative D call TRBD1 (5 bases). Germline V lookup: CDR1 SQVTM, CDR2 ANQGSEA. The CDR3 covers 13 residues. The V gene lost 7 bases and the J gene lost 6 bases, with 19 bases spanning the gap. CDR3 nucleotide sequence: TGCAGCGATGGCGCCAGGGTCCGTGGCGAGCAGTACTTC. This encodes CSDGARVRGEQYF.

Concerning this clonotype: One end of the junction fails to match germline, which may point to a read error. This sequence joins TRBV28 and TRBJ2-3, with D perhaps matching TRBD2 (7 bases). The CDR3 runs 15 residues. In germline, CDR1 is MDHEN, CDR2 SYDVKM. For the CDR3, the DNA is TGTGCCAGCCGGACGGGGGGCGCCTGGTGGGATACGCTGTATTTT. The encoded protein is CASRTGGAWWDTLYF.

This clonotype came up once. A much more abundant neighbour one base away suggests this may be a read error. The chain recombines TRBV12-3 or TRBV12-4 with TRBJ1-3, with TRBD1 as a possible D gene (5 bases). V was pared by 6 bases and J by 3 bases, with 18 bases between. The CDR3 loop spans 16 amino acids. The CDR3: CASRFYQGGIGNTIYF. The DNA of the CDR3 is TGTGCCAGCAGGTTTTACCAGGGAGGGATTGGAAACACCATATATTTT.

This clonotype was counted many times. The V call is TRBV7-9, the J call TRBJ1-2, with D tentatively TRBD1 (5 bases). Trimming removed 1 base at V and 6 bases at J, with 9 bases between. Germline CDR1 is SEHNR and CDR2 is FQNEAQ (reference sequence). CDR3 size: 13 residues. CDR3 loop: CASSLVQDDGYTF. Written as DNA, the CDR3 is TGTGCCAGCAGCTTAGTACAGGATGATGGCTACACCTTC.

This clonotype was counted at least ten times. The chain links TRBV3-1 to TRBJ2-3; possibly TRBD1 or TRBD2 for D (5 bases each). The CDR3 has 14 residues. The germline V gene has CDR1 LGHDT and CDR2 YNNKEL (reference sequence). V was clipped by 7 bases and J by 1 base, with 12 bases between them. CDR3 amino acids: CASTLGGGTDTQYF. DNA of the CDR3: TGTGCCAGCACCCTTGGGGGAGGCACAGATACGCAGTATTTT.

This chain joins TRBV6-1 and TRBJ2-2, with D hard to call. This CDR3 is built from 15 residues. V lost 1 base to trimming and J lost 7 bases, with 13 bases between them. CDR1 is MNHNS, CDR2 SASEGT, per germline. The CDR3 DNA is TGTGCCAGCAGTGAAGGTGTAGGCGATGGCGGGGAGCTGTTTTTT. This translates into CASSEGVGDGGELFF.

This clonotype has ten or more counts. CDR3 in DNA: TGCAGTGCTAGGAGCGACAGGGAACATAATCAGCCCCAGCATTTT. Translation gives CSARSDREHNQPQHF. This chain connects TRBV20-1 to TRBJ1-5; 7 bases map to TRBD1. Germline V gene lookup returns CDR1 DFQATT and CDR2 SNEGSKA (reference sequence). V gave up 3 bases and J gave up 4 bases; unmatched junction bases: 9. The CDR3 consists of 15 residues.

This clonotype is medium-sized within its sample. The chain links TRBV30 to TRBJ2-2; D may correspond to TRBD1 or TRBD2 (6 bases each). V was clipped by 0 bases and J by 3 bases, with 11 bases between them. Germline values: CDR1 GTSNPN, CDR2 SVGIG (reference sequence). CDR3 length: 15 residues. The CDR3 sequence: CAWSVSGEDTGELFF. In DNA, the CDR3 is TGTGCCTGGAGTGTTTCAGGGGAGGACACCGGGGAGCTGTTTTTT.

This chain uses TRBV29-1 with TRBJ2-7; TRBD2 is a possible D gene (6 bases). The CDR3 sequence is 11 residues long. Trimming pared 4 bases from V and 9 bases from J, leaving 13 bases between. CDR1 is SQVTM, CDR2 ANQGSEA, per germline. The CDR3 DNA sequence: TGCAGCGTTGGGAGGGTTCGGGGGCAGTACTTC. This encodes CSVGRVRGQYF.

This clonotype has just a few counts. V and J are TRBV5-4 and TRBJ1-1; no definite D call. Between the trimmed V and J ends, which lost 4 bases and 0 bases, there was a span of 16 bases. The germline V gene has CDR1 SGHNT and CDR2 YYREEE (reference sequence). CDR3 length equals 16 residues. The DNA for the CDR3 is TGTGCCAGCAGCCTAAGATCTACAGCGGTGAACACTGAAGCTTTCTTT. Amino acid sequence: CASSLRSTAVNTEAFF. Variable domain in full (rest from reference TRBV5-4 and TRBJ1-1): ETGVTQSPTHLIKTRGQQVTLRCSSQSGHNTVSWYQQALGQGPQFIFQYYREEENGRGNFPPRFSGLQFPNYSSELNVNALELDDSALYLCASSLRSTAVNTEAFFGQGTRLTVV.

This clonotype was seen ten or more times. This CDR3 reads CASSSENNQPQHF. The DNA for the CDR3 is TGTGCCAGCAGCTCAGAGAACAATCAGCCCCAGCATTTT. The chain links TRBV7-2 to TRBJ1-5, with no clear D. CDR3 size: 13 residues. Per germline, CDR1 SGHTA and CDR2 FQGNSA. V was shortened by 4 bases and J by 3 bases, with 7 bases between the two germline ends. Using reference TRBV7-2 and TRBJ1-5 for the parts outside the CDR3, the full variable domain is GAGVSQSPSNKVTEKGKDVELRCDPISGHTALYWYRQSLGQGLEFLIYFQGNSAPDKSGLPSDRFSAERTGGSVSTLTIQRTQQEDSAVYLCASSSENNQPQHFGDGTRLSIL.

The rearrangement uses TRBV19 and TRBJ1-5; the D gene is possibly TRBD1 (6 bases). This CDR3 contains 16 residues. The germline V gene encodes CDR1 LNHDA and CDR2 SQIVND (reference sequence). Trimming left V 4 bases short and J 3 bases short, with 16 bases between. CDR3 in amino acids: CASSNPTGWVNQPQHF. CDR3 bases: TGTGCCAGTAGTAACCCGACAGGTTGGGTCAATCAGCCCCAGCATTTT. Variable domain in full (rest from reference TRBV19 and TRBJ1-5): DGGITQSPKYLFRKEGQNVTLSCEQNLNHDAMYWYRQDPGQGLRLIYYSQIVNDFQKGDIAEGYSVSREKKESFPLTVTSAQKNPTAFYLCASSNPTGWVNQPQHFGDGTRLSIL.

This clonotype was counted a few times. The chain has TRBV12-3 or TRBV12-4 and TRBJ2-1, with D unresolved. CDR3 length: 13 residues. With 6 bases removed from V and 5 bases from J, the gap between germline ends came to 11 bases. CDR3 sequence reads: CASREWVDNEQFF. The CDR3 DNA sequence: TGTGCCAGCAGGGAGTGGGTGGACAATGAGCAGTTCTTC.

This clonotype has at least ten counts. The chain joins TRBV4-2 to TRBJ2-7; D possibly corresponds to TRBD1 (5 bases). Germline CDR1 is LGHNA and CDR2 is YNFKEQ. Trimming cost V 1 base and J 2 bases, with 12 bases left between them. The CDR3 covers 15 residues. CDR3 sequence reads: CASSQGPGQTYEQYF. CDR3 DNA sequence: TGTGCCAGCAGCCAAGGTCCCGGACAAACCTACGAGCAGTACTTC.

V usage is TRBV18 and J usage is TRBJ2-1; no definite D call. This CDR3 region has 11 residues. The germline V gene has CDR1 KGHSH and CDR2 LQKENI. V was trimmed by 2 bases and J by 7 bases, leaving 3 bases between them. The DNA for the CDR3 is TGTGCCAGCTCACCAATGAATGAGCAGTTCTTC. It encodes CASSPMNEQFF.

The chain links TRBV7-9 to TRBJ1-1, with TRBD1 as a possible D gene (5 bases). The CDR3 runs to 13 residues. V was clipped by 5 bases and J by 6 bases, with 13 bases between them. CDR1 and CDR2 (germline): SEHNR, FQNEAQ (reference sequence). CDR3 DNA: TGTGCCAGCAGCCCACAGGTCGGGGCTGAAGCTTTCTTT. Translation gives CASSPQVGAEAFF.

This clonotype was detected only a few times. The rearrangement uses TRBV20-1 and TRBJ2-7; 9 positions match TRBD2. Trimming took 3 bases from V and 2 from J; bases not matched to a gene: 5. Per the germline V gene, CDR1 is DFQATT and CDR2 is SNEGSKA (reference sequence). The CDR3 runs 14 residues. The DNA for the CDR3 is TGCAGTGCTAGTGGCCTAGCGGGGACCTACGAGCAGTACTTC. This gives the protein CSASGLAGTYEQYF.

Many counts were recorded for this clonotype. V gene TRBV11-2 combines with J gene TRBJ2-5; D remains ambiguous. V was cut by 6 bases and J by 2 bases, with 10 bases left in between. Germline V gene lookup returns CDR1 SGHAT and CDR2 FQNNGV. This CDR3 region has 13 residues. CDR3 sequence reads: CASSYSRQETQYF. CDR3 coding DNA: TGTGCCAGCAGTTACTCCCGGCAAGAGACCCAGTACTTC.

This clonotype was detected a few times. This sequence joins TRBV27 and TRBJ1-6; a possible D gene is TRBD1 (5 bases). The germline CDR1 and CDR2 sequences are MNHEY and SMNVEV (reference sequence). Trimming pared 4 bases from V and 14 bases from J, leaving 12 bases between. CDR3 length: 12 amino acids. The CDR3 is CASSYTLGALHF. The CDR3 coding sequence is TGTGCCAGCAGTTATACCCTGGGGGCCCTCCACTTT.

There are a few counts of this clonotype. The chain links TRBV3-1 to TRBJ1-6; 9 bases line up with TRBD1. The CDR3 covers 16 residues. CDR1 LGHDT and CDR2 YNNKEL come from the germline V gene (reference sequence). Trimming took 0 bases from V and 6 from J; bases not matched to a gene: 3. As DNA, the CDR3 is TGTGCCAGCAGCCAAGAGCACAGGGGGCCTAATTCACCCCTCCACTTT. This encodes CASSQEHRGPNSPLHF.

In its sample, this clonotype was seen many times. This sequence joins TRBV7-8 and TRBJ2-5; D remains unclear. The V gene lost 6 bases and the J gene lost 5 bases, with 13 bases spanning the gap. Germline assignment: CDR1 SGHVS and CDR2 FQNEAQ. This CDR3 has 13 residues. DNA of the CDR3: TGTGCCAGCAGGGCTCCTCCACGGGAGACCCAGTACTTC. Translation gives CASRAPPRETQYF.

This clonotype was seen a few times. V is TRBV12-3 or TRBV12-4 and J is TRBJ1-2, with 7 bases matching TRBD1. With 5 bases clipped from V and 8 bases from J, the junction kept 8 bases outside the gene matches. This CDR3 spans 13 amino acids. The chain's CDR3 is CASSPRDSSGYTF. Here the CDR3 DNA reads TGTGCCAGCAGTCCTCGGGACAGCTCAGGCTACACCTTC.

This clonotype appeared many times. CDR3 in amino acids: CASSATGGHNEKLFF. CDR3 DNA sequence: TGTGCCAGCAGCGCGACAGGGGGCCATAATGAAAAACTGTTTTTT. This chain links TRBV7-9 with TRBJ1-4; 10 bases are shared with TRBD1. This CDR3 has 15 amino acids. Germline CDR1 and CDR2: SEHNR and FQNEAQ (reference sequence). V lost 5 bases and J lost 4; bases outside the gene matches: 4.